This T cell receptor beta chain was recorded in a study of control samples from healthy donors and cancer patients. Trimming removed 6 bases at V and 5 bases at J, with 25 bases between. The CDR3 sequence is 17 residues long. Germline CDR1 and CDR2: MRHNA and SNTAGT. Method: immunoSEQ multiplex PCR; TCRdb's copy keeps in-frame clones and lacks some. The sample holds tens of thousands of clones, 94% seen once. V usage is TRBV6-4 and J usage is TRBJ1-2; D gene unclear. The sequenced sample was blood. This sequence originates from a man aged 25 to 40 in good health. For the CDR3, the DNA is TGTGCCAGCAGAGTCGACAATTCAAAAGGCGCCACGTATGGCTACACCTTC. Protein product: CASRVDNSKGATYGYTF.